A selection of T cell receptor beta chains follows, all from one sample in a study of T cells after yellow fever vaccination. In TCRdb, the 5' RACE reads were re-called with MiXCR into one record per CDR3 protein. The profile covers roughly 500,000 distinct CDR3 sequences, with about 19% appearing a single time and about 13% taken by the ten largest. Source: PBMCs, taken 15 days after the yellow fever booster vaccination. The receptors derive from a man aged 30 to 45 who received the YFV17D yellow fever vaccine. CDR3s include the opening cysteine and the closing phenylalanine or tryptophan. D genes are given only for firm matches. Size values are once, few and many counts, or a class for expanded clones, and some rows have none.

clone size,V gene,CDR3 length,D gene,J gene,CDR3 protein,CDR3 DNA
few,TRBV5-1,16,TRBD2,TRBJ2-1,CASSLESSGPYNEQFF,TGCGCCAGCAGCTTGGAGTCTAGCGGACCGTACAATGAGCAGTTCTTC
NA,TRBV10-3,14,TRBD1,TRBJ2-5,CAISTGGEGETQYF,TGTGCCATCAGTACAGGGGGCGAGGGAGAGACCCAGTACTTC
many,TRBV7-2,12,NA,TRBJ2-5,CASSLGRETQYF,TGTGCCAGCAGCTTAGGTCGGGAGACCCAGTACTTC
few,TRBV5-5,14,NA,TRBJ2-7,CASSSAAFSYEQYF,TGTGCCAGCAGCTCCGCGGCCTTCTCCTACGAGCAGTACTTC
NA,TRBV10-3,14,NA,TRBJ2-3,CAINMAEGTDTQYF,TGTGCCATCAATATGGCGGAAGGCACAGATACGCAGTATTTT
few,TRBV11-2,12,NA,TRBJ2-7,CASSGRRTEQYF,TGTGCCAGCAGCGGGAGACGGACCGAGCAGTACTTC
NA,TRBV12-3/TRBV12-4,16,NA,TRBJ2-1,CASSYRARGSYNEQFF,TGTGCCAGCAGTTACAGGGCGAGGGGCTCCTACAATGAGCAGTTCTTC
NA,TRBV2,15,NA,TRBJ2-7,CASSEAHKVFNEQYF,TGTGCCAGCAGTGAAGCACACAAGGTCTTTAACGAGCAGTACTTC
few,TRBV3-1,14,NA,TRBJ2-7,CASSQEFKGRQQYF,TGTGCCAGCAGCCAAGAATTCAAGGGGAGGCAGCAGTACTTC
NA,TRBV11-2,17,NA,TRBJ2-3,CASSLEPRRVVPDTQYF,TGTGCCAGCAGCCTAGAACCTCGGAGAGTTGTACCAGATACGCAGTATTTT
NA,TRBV27,13,TRBD2,TRBJ2-7,CASKLAGEDEQYF,TGTGCCAGCAAGCTAGCGGGAGAAGACGAGCAGTACTTC
once,TRBV20-1,16,TRBD2,TRBJ2-3,CCARAVVAGATDTQYF,TGCTGTGCTAGAGCGGTAGTAGCGGGAGCAACAGATACGCAGTATTTT
NA,TRBV14,12,NA,TRBJ2-2,CAITSDTGELFF,TGTGCCATCACTTCGGACACCGGGGAGCTGTTTTTT
many,TRBV28,15,TRBD1,TRBJ2-2,CASISGQGYTGELFF,TGTGCCAGCATCTCGGGACAGGGGTACACCGGGGAGCTGTTTTTT
NA,TRBV20-1,12,NA,TRBJ2-1,CSARQTYNEQFF,TGCAGTGCTAGACAGACCTACAATGAGCAGTTCTTC
NA,TRBV20-1,13,NA,TRBJ2-2,CSAIVRNTGELFF,TGCAGTGCTATTGTGCGAAACACCGGGGAGCTGTTTTTT
NA,TRBV12-3/TRBV12-4,16,TRBD1,TRBJ2-3,CASSLRTGGVDGTQYF,TGTGCCAGCAGCCTAAGGACAGGGGGCGTAGATGGTACGCAGTATTTT
many,TRBV25-1,17,TRBD2,TRBJ2-5,CASSESGSGRARETQYF,TGTGCCAGCAGTGAATCAGGTAGCGGGAGGGCCCGAGAGACCCAGTACTTC
NA,TRBV14,15,TRBD1,TRBJ2-6,CASSQNRGRANVLTF,TGTGCCAGCAGCCAGAACAGGGGAAGGGCCAACGTCCTGACTTTC
NA,TRBV20-1,12,NA,TRBJ2-1,CSASKDFREQFF,TGCAGTGCCTCAAAAGATTTTCGGGAGCAGTTCTTC
NA,TRBV5-1,14,TRBD1,TRBJ2-7,CASSSTGGAGEQYF,TGCGCCAGCAGCTCGACAGGGGGCGCGGGGGAGCAGTACTTC
NA,TRBV15,14,TRBD2,TRBJ2-7,CATSRVGGVYEQYF,TGTGCCACCAGCAGAGTGGGGGGGGTATACGAGCAGTACTTC
few,TRBV12-5,13,TRBD1,TRBJ2-1,CASGFGQDNEQFF,TGTGCTAGTGGTTTCGGACAGGATAATGAGCAGTTCTTC
few,TRBV6-5,17,NA,TRBJ2-3,CASSYGHSRASTDTQYF,TGTGCCAGCAGTTACGGCCACAGTCGTGCTAGCACAGATACGCAGTATTTT
NA,TRBV19,12,NA,TRBJ2-1,CASSISRGEQFF,TGTGCCAGTAGTATAAGTCGCGGTGAGCAGTTCTTC
few,TRBV19,13,NA,TRBJ2-1,CASSIGTENEQFF,TGTGCCAGTAGTATAGGGACAGAGAATGAGCAGTTCTTC
few,TRBV5-5,15,TRBD1,TRBJ1-1,CASSSAGGGNTEAFF,TGTGCCAGCAGCTCCGCAGGGGGAGGGAACACTGAAGCTTTCTTT
few,TRBV28,15,TRBD2,TRBJ2-7,CASSWERERSYEQYF,TGTGCCAGCAGCTGGGAGCGGGAGAGATCCTACGAGCAGTACTTC
NA,TRBV6-5,16,TRBD2,TRBJ2-1,CASSYPGLAPNNEQFF,TGTGCCAGCAGTTACCCGGGACTAGCGCCTAACAATGAGCAGTTCTTC
NA,TRBV29-1,16,NA,TRBJ2-4,CSVGTTPVVGFSIQYF,TGCAGCGTTGGAACAACCCCCGTGGTGGGATTCAGCATTCAGTACTTC
NA,TRBV20-1,18,TRBD2,TRBJ2-7,CSAREDRGLAGFSYEQYF,TGCAGTGCTAGAGAAGACAGAGGACTAGCGGGATTTTCCTACGAGCAGTACTTC
few,TRBV5-1,14,NA,TRBJ2-3,CASSLVVPTDTQYF,TGCGCCAGCAGCTTGGTGGTGCCCACAGATACGCAGTATTTT
few,TRBV7-2,15,NA,TRBJ2-4,CASSLVTGGVNIQYF,TGTGCCAGCAGCTTAGTAACAGGAGGGGTAAACATTCAGTACTTC